The 19 T cell receptor beta chains below all came from one sample that was sequenced in a study of cytomegalovirus exposure and HLA in healthy donors. The PCR made use of 60 Vbeta and 13 Jbeta primers. This table comes from immunoSEQ multiplex PCR, and its TCRdb copy is limited to in-frame clones, with some not included. Of fewer than 150,000 clones listed, roughly 80% are singletons. Sequencing used PBMCs. The receptor set was obtained from a woman aged 50 to 60 in good health and CMV-seronegative.

V is TRBV14 and J is TRBJ1-1; possible D gene TRBD1, 6 bases. The length of the CDR3 is 16 residues. Trimming took 5 bases from V and 4 from J, leaving 20 bases between them. The V gene's germline CDR1 is SGHDN and CDR2 FVKESK. The chain's CDR3 is CASSWVMTGPGTEAFF. As DNA, the CDR3 is TGTGCCAGCAGCTGGGTGATGACAGGTCCCGGCACTGAAGCTTTCTTT.

V usage is TRBV28 and J usage is TRBJ1-1; D might be TRBD1 (5 bases). Trimming removed 5 bases from V and 5 bases from J, with 21 bases in between. The CDR3 has 16 amino acids. Germline CDR1 reads MDHEN; CDR2 reads SYDVKM. The CDR3 DNA reads as TGTGCCAGCAGTCCCGGAGACGGGCTAGGGGATACTGAAGCTTTCTTT. Its translation is CASSPGDGLGDTEAFF. The full variable domain, with the rest looked up from reference TRBV28 and TRBJ1-1, is DVKVTQSSRYLVKRTGEKVFLECVQDMDHENMFWYRQDPGLGLRLIYFSYDVKMKEKGDIPEGYSVSREKKERFSLILESASTNQTSMYLCASSPGDGLGDTEAFFGQGTRLTVV.

This chain connects TRBV7-2 to TRBJ2-1, with 9 nucleotides matching TRBD2. Germline V CDR1 and CDR2: SGHTA, FQGNSA. The CDR3 runs to 15 residues. The V and J ends lost 0 bases and 8 bases, in that order; junction bases with no gene match: 5. This CDR3 reads CASSLAGGGGDEQFF. DNA of the CDR3: TGTGCCAGCAGCTTAGCTGGCGGGGGGGGAGATGAGCAGTTCTTC.

This clone was seen a single time. V gene TRBV30 combines with J gene TRBJ2-3; D might be TRBD2 (5 bases). The CDR3 runs to 13 residues. Germline assignment: CDR1 GTSNPN and CDR2 SVGIG (reference sequence). Deletions cut 2 bases from V and 0 bases from J, with 6 bases between. The DNA of the CDR3 is TGTGCCTGGAGTCAGCGGAGCACAGATACGCAGTATTTT. Protein sequence: CAWSQRSTDTQYF.

The rearrangement links TRBV6-5 to TRBJ2-5; D may be TRBD1 (5 bases). Germline loops: CDR1 MNHEY, CDR2 SVGAGI. The CDR3 totals 14 residues. V was cut by 4 bases and J by 5 bases, with 14 bases left in between. The CDR3 bases are TGTGCCAGCAGTTCCGGCCTGAAGGGGGAGACCCAGTACTTC. Encoded protein: CASSSGLKGETQYF.

A word on this clone: Other DNA sequences within the sample encode an identical CDR3. The chain recombines TRBV6-1 with TRBJ1-1, with 8 positions matching TRBD1. V lost 6 bases to trimming and J lost 5 bases; unmatched junction nucleotides: 8. The CDR3 is made up of 14 amino acids. CDR1 is MNHNS and CDR2 is SASEGT in the germline V gene. CDR3 DNA: TGTGCCAGCAGCCGAGACAGGGGAACAACTGAAGCTTTCTTT. Protein: CASSRDRGTTEAFF.

This chain connects TRBV28 to TRBJ1-5; D is undetermined. The CDR3 extends over 12 amino acids. CDR1 and CDR2 (germline): MDHEN, SYDVKM. V lost 4 bases and J 4 bases, leaving 5 bases between the germline ends. As DNA, the CDR3 is TGTGCCAGCAGTTCCCCTAATCAGCCCCAGCATTTT. It specifies CASSSPNQPQHF.

This chain uses TRBV4-1 with TRBJ2-3, with D perhaps TRBD2 (6 bases). The V and J ends lost 0 bases and 2 bases respectively, with 21 bases between them. Germline V gene lookup returns CDR1 MGHRA and CDR2 YSYEKL. The CDR3 length is 19 residues. The CDR3 spells CASSQDITRRGRDTDTQYF. The DNA for the CDR3 is TGCGCCAGCAGCCAAGATATCACGAGGCGGGGACGGGACACAGATACGCAGTATTTT.

This clone has more than one count but fewer than ten. The chain couples TRBV10-3 to TRBJ2-3; 8 nucleotides agree with TRBD2. Losses at the gene ends were 10 bases for V and 0 bases for J; bases not matched to a gene: 15. CDR3 size: 17 residues. Looked up from germline, CDR1 is ENHRY and CDR2 is SYGVKD. This CDR3 is CASSPGLVIASTDTQYF. In DNA, the CDR3 is TGTGCCAGCTCCCCGGGACTAGTAATCGCTAGCACAGATACGCAGTATTTT.

The chain combines TRBV5-8 with TRBJ2-5; perhaps TRBD1 as D (5 bases). CDR3 length equals 16 residues. The V and J ends lost 0 bases and 5 bases respectively, with 17 bases between them. The germline V gene has CDR1 SGHTS and CDR2 YDEGEE. The CDR3 DNA reads TGTGCCAGCAGCTTGGGACAGTCCTCTGGTAGGGAGACCCAGTACTTC. Translated: CASSLGQSSGRETQYF.

The chain couples TRBV27 to TRBJ2-5; 7 nucleotides align to TRBD2. CDR3 length: 15 amino acids. Germline V gene data show CDR1 as MNHEY and CDR2 as SMNVEV (reference sequence). Losses at the gene ends were 8 bases for V and 1 base for J; bases not matched to a gene: 10. The CDR3 spells CASRWDYRTQETQYF. The CDR3 coding sequence is TGTGCCAGCCGCTGGGACTACCGTACCCAAGAGACCCAGTACTTC.

J is TRBJ2-7 and V is TRBV2; 7 bases line up with TRBD2. There are 14 residues in the CDR3. Trimming cost V 4 bases and J 1 base; bases outside gene matches: 4. From germline, CDR1 is SNHLY and CDR2 FYNNEI. The CDR3 nucleotides read TGTGCCAGCAGTGCTTTAGCGGGTTCCTACGAGCAGTACTTC. Translating gives CASSALAGSYEQYF. Full variable domain (outside the CDR3, taken from reference TRBV2 and TRBJ2-7): EPEVTQTPSHQVTQMGQEVILRCVPISNHLYFYWYRQILGQKVEFLVSFYNNEISEKSEIFDDQFSVERPDGSNFTLKIRSTKLEDSAMYFCASSALAGSYEQYFGPGTRLTVT.

The chain uses TRBV6-1 and TRBJ1-6; a possible D gene is TRBD1 (6 bases). V dropped 8 bases and J dropped 8 bases, with 13 bases sitting between them. The CDR3 length is 13 residues. The germline gives CDR1 MNHNS, CDR2 SASEGT. The CDR3 nucleotides are TGTGCCAGCCGAGACAGGTGGGATTCACCCCTCCACTTT. It is translated as CASRDRWDSPLHF.

The chain joins TRBV10-3 to TRBJ1-2, with TRBD1 identical over 9 bases. V shed 2 bases and J 4 bases; nucleotides not matched to a gene: 5. The V gene's germline CDR1 is ENHRY and CDR2 SYGVKD. The CDR3 sequence is 15 residues long. This CDR3 is CAISELPGQGYGYTF. The CDR3, as DNA: TGTGCCATCAGTGAGCTTCCGGGACAGGGCTATGGCTACACCTTC.

The rearrangement joins TRBV18 to TRBJ1-3, with 7 bases identical to TRBD1. The CDR3 is made up of 18 amino acids. The germline CDR1 and CDR2 sequences are KGHSH and LQKENI. J was trimmed by 0 bases and V by 3 bases; bases with no gene match: 11. The CDR3 here is CASSPNTRQGLSGNTIYF. The CDR3 region has the DNA TGTGCCAGCTCACCCAACACGCGACAGGGCCTCTCTGGAAACACCATATATTTT.

This chain joins TRBV6-4 and TRBJ2-5; 8 positions agree with TRBD1. Germline CDR1 and CDR2: MRHNA and SNTAGT. CDR3 length: 14 residues. The V gene end was trimmed by 3 bases and the J gene end by 2 bases; junction bases not matched to a gene: 2. The CDR3 DNA reads as TGTGCCAGCAGTGAGGGGACAGGACAAGAGACCCAGTACTTC. Its protein is CASSEGTGQETQYF.

The genes are TRBV4-3 and TRBJ2-3, with D possibly TRBD1 on 5 matching bases. Per the germline V gene, CDR1 is LGHNA and CDR2 is YSLEER. CDR3 length: 14 residues. The V and J ends lost 5 bases and 1 base respectively, with 10 bases between them. This chain's CDR3 is CASSSREGTDTQYF. As DNA, the CDR3 is TGCGCCAGCAGCTCCAGGGAAGGCACAGATACGCAGTATTTT.

This chain links TRBV11-2 with TRBJ2-3, with D perhaps TRBD2 (6 bases). CDR1 is SGHAT and CDR2 is FQNNGV in the germline V gene. The CDR3 totals 16 residues. V was shortened by 0 bases and J by 3 bases, with 13 bases between the two germline ends. This CDR3 is CASSLDSQGGTDTQYF. As DNA, the CDR3 is TGTGCCAGCAGCTTAGATTCGCAAGGAGGGACAGATACGCAGTATTTT. The full variable domain, rest sourced from reference TRBV11-2 and TRBJ2-3, is EAGVAQSPRYKIIEKRQSVAFWCNPISGHATLYWYQQILGQGPKLLIQFQNNGVVDDSQLPKDRFSAERLKGVDSTLKIQPAKLEDSAVYLCASSLDSQGGTDTQYFGPGTRLTVL.

The chain combines TRBV5-4 with TRBJ1-2; D unresolved. V shed 3 bases and J shed 6 bases, with 12 bases lying between them. Germline V gene lookup returns CDR1 SGHNT and CDR2 YYREEE (reference sequence). This CDR3 is built from 13 residues. CDR3 bases: TGTGCCAGCAGCTCCCGGTTTCGCAATGGCTACACCTTC. Translating it yields CASSSRFRNGYTF.